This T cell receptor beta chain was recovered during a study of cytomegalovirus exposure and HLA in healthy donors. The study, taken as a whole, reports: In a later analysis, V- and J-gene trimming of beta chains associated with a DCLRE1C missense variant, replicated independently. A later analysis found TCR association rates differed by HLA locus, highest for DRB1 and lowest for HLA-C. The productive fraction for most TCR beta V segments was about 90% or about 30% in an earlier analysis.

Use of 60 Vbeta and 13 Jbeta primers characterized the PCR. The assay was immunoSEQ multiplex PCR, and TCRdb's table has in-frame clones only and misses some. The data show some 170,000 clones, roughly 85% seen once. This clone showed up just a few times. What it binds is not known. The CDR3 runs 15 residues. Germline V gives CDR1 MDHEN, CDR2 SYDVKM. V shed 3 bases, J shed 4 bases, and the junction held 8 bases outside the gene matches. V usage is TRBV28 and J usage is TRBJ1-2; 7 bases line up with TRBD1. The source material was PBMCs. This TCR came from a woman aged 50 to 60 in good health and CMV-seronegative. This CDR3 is CASSFGLSGGYGYTF. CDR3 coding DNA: TGTGCCAGCAGTTTTGGTCTATCAGGGGGCTATGGCTACACCTTC.